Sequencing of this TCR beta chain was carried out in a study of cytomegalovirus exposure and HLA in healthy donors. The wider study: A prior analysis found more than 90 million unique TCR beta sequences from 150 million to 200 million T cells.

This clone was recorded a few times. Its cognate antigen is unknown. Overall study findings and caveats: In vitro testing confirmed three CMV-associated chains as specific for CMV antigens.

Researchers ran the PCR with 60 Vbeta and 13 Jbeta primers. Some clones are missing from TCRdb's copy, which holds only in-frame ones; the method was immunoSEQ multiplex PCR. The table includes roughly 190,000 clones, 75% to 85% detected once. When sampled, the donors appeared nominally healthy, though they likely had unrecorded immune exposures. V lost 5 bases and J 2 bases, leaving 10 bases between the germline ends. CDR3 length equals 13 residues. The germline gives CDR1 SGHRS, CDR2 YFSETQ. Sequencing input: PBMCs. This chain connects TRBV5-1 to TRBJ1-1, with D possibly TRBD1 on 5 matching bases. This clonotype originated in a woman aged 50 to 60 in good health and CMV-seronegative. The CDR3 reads CASSWGVNTEAFF. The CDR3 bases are TGCGCCAGCAGTTGGGGGGTTAACACTGAAGCTTTCTTT.